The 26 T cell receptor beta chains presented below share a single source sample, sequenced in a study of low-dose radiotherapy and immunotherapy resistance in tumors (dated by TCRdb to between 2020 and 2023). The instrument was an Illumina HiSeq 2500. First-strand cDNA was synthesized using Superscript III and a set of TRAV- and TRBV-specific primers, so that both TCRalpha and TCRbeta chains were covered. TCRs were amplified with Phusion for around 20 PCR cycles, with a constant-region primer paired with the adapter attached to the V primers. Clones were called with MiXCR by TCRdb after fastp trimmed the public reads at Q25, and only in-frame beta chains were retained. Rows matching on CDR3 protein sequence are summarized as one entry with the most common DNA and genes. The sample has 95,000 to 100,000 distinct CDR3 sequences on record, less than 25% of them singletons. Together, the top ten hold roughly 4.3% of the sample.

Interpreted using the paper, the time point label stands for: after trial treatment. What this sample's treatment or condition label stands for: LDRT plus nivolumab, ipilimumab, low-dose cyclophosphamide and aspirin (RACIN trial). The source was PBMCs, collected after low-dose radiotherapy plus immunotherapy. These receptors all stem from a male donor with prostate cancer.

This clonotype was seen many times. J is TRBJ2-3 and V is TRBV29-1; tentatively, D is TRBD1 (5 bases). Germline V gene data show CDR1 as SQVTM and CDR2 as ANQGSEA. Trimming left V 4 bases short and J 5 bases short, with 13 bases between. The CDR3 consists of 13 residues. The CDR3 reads CSVGGRARDTQYF. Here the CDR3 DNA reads TGCAGCGTTGGGGGCCGGGCTCGAGATACGCAGTATTTT.

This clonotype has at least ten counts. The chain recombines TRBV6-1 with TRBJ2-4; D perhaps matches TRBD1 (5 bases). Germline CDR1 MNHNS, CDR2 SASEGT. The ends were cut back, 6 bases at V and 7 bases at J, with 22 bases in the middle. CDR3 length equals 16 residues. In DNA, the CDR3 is TGTGCCAGCAGCCCCCGTTCTGACAGTTTAGGGAACATTCAGTACTTC. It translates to CASSPRSDSLGNIQYF.

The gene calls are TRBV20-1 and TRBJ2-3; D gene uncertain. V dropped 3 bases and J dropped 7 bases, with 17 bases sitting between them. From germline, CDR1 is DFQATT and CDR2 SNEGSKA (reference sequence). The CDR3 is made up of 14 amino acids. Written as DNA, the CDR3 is TGCAGTGCTAGGGCACTCTATCCCCCCTATACGCAGTATTTT. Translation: CSARALYPPYTQYF.

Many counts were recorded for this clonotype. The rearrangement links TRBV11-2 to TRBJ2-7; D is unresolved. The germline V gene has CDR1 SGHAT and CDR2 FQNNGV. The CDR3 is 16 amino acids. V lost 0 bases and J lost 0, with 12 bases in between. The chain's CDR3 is CASSLEAGFSSYEQYF. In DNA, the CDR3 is TGTGCCAGCAGCTTAGAGGCAGGTTTTAGCTCCTACGAGCAGTACTTC.

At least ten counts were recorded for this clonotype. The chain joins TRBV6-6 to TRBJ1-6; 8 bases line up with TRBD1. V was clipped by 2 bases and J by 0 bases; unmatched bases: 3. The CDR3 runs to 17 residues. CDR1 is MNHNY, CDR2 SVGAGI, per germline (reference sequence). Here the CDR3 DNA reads TGTGCCAGCAGTTACCTAGGACAGGGCTCCTATAATTCACCCCTCCACTTT. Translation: CASSYLGQGSYNSPLHF.

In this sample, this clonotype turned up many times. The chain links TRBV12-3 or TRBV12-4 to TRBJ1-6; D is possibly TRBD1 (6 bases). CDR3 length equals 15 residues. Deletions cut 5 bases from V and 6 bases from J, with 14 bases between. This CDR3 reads CASSPRTELNSPLHF. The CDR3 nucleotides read TGTGCCAGCAGTCCCCGGACAGAGCTTAATTCACCCCTCCACTTT.

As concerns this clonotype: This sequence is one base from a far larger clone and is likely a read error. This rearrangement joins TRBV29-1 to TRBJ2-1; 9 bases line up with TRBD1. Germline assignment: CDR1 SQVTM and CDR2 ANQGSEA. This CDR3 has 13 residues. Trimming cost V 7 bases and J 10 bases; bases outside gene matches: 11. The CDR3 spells CSGRDRDSYEQFF. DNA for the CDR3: TGCAGCGGCCGGGACAGGGACTCCTACGAGCAGTTCTTC.

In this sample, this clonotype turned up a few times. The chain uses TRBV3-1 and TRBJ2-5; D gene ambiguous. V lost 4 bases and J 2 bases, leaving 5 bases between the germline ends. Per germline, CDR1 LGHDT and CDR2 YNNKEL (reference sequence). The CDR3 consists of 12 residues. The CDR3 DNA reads TGTGCCAGCAGCCCAGTTCAAGAGACCCAGTACTTC. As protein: CASSPVQETQYF.

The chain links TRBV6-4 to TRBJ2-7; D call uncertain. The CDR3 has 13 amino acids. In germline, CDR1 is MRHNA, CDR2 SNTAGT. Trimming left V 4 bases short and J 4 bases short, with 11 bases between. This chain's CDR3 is CASSAEVGYEQYF. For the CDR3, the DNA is TGTGCCAGCAGTGCTGAAGTCGGGTACGAGCAGTACTTC.

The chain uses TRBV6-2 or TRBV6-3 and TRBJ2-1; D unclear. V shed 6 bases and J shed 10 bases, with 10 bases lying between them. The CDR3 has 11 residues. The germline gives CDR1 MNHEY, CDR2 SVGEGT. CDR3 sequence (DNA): TGTGCCAGCAGCCTTAGACTCGAGCAGTTCTTC. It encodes CASSLRLEQFF.

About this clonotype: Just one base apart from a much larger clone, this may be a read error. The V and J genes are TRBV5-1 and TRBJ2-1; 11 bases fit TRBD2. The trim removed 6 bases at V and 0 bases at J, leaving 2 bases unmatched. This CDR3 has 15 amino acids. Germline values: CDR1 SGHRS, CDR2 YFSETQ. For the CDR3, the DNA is TGCGCCAGCATCGGACTAGCGGGCTCCTACAATGAGCAGTTCTTC. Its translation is CASIGLAGSYNEQFF.

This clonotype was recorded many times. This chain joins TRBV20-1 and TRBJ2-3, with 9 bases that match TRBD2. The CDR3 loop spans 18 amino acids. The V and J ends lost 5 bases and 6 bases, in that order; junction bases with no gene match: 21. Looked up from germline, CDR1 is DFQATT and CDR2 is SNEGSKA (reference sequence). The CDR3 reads CSALVLAGGPKITDTQYF. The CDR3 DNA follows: TGCAGTGCTCTGGTTCTGGCGGGGGGGCCGAAAATTACCGATACGCAGTATTTT.

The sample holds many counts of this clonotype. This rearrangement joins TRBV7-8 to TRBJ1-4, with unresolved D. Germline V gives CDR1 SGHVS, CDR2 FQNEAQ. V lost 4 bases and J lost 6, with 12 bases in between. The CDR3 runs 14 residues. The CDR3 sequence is CASSSTEEDEKLFF. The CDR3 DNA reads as TGTGCCAGCAGCTCAACGGAGGAGGATGAAAAACTGTTTTTT.

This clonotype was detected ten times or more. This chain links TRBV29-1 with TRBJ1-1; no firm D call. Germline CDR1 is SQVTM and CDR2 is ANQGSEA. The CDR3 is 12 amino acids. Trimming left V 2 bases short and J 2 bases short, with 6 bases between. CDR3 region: CSVEHINTEAFF. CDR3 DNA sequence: TGCAGCGTTGAACACATTAACACTGAAGCTTTCTTT.

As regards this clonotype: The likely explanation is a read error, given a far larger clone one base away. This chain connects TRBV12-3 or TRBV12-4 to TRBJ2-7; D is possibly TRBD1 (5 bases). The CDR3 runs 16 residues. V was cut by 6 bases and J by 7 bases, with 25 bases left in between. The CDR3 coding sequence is TGTGCCAGCAGCAAATTTGAAGGGGTTTCCTACAATGAGCAGTACTTC. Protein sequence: CASSKFEGVSYNEQYF.

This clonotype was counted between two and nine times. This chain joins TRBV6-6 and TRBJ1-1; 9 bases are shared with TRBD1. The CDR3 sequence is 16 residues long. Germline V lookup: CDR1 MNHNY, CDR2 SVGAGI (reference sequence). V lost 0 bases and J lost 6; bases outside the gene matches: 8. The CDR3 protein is CASSYSSQDRGAEAFF. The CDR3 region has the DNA TGTGCCAGCAGTTACTCTTCCCAGGACAGGGGCGCTGAAGCTTTCTTT.

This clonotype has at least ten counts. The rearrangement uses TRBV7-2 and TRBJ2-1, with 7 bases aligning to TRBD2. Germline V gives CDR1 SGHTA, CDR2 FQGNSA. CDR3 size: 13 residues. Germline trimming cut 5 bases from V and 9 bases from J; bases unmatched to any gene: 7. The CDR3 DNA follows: TGTGCCAGCAGCCCGAGACTAGCTCTTGAGCAGTTCTTC. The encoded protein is CASSPRLALEQFF.

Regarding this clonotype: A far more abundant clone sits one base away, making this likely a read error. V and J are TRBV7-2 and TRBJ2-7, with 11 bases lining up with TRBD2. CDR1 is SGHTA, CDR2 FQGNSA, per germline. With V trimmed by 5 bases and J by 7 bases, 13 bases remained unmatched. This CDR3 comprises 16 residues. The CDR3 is CASSVIAGGHYNEQYF. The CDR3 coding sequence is TGTGCCAGCAGCGTAATAGCGGGGGGGCACTACAATGAGCAGTACTTC.

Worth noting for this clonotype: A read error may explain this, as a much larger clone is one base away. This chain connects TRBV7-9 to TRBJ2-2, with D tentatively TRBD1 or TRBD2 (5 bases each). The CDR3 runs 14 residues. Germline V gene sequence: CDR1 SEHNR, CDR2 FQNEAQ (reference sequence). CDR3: CASTGRVNTGEPFF. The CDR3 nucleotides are TGTGCCAGCACGGGACGGGTGAACACCGGGGAGCCGTTTTTT.

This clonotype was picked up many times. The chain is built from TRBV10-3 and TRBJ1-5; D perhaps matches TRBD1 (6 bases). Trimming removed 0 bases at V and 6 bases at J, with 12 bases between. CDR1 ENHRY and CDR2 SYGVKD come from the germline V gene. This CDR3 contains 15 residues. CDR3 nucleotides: TGTGCCATCAGTGAGTCAGGGGGGGGCCGTCAGCCCCAGCATTTT. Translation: CAISESGGGRQPQHF.

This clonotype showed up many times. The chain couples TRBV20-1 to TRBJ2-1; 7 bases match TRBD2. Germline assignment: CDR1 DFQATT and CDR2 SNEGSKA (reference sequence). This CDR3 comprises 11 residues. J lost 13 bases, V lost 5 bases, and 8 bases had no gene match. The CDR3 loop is CSAPRRGVQFF. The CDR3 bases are TGCAGTGCTCCCCGCCGGGGGGTACAGTTCTTC.

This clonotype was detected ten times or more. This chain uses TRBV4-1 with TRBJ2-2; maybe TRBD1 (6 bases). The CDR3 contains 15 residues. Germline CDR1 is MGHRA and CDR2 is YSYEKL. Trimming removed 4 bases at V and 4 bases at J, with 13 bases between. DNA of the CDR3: TGCGCCAGCAGCCCCCCAGGGGACCCCACCGGGGAGCTGTTTTTT. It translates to CASSPPGDPTGELFF.

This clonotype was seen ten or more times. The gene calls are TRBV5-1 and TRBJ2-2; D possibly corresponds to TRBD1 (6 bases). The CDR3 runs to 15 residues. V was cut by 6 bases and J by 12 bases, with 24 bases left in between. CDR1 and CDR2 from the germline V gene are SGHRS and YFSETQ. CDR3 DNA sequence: TGCGCCAGCACCCCAGGGATAATCGACCAGGGGCAGCTGTTTTTT. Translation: CASTPGIIDQGQLFF.

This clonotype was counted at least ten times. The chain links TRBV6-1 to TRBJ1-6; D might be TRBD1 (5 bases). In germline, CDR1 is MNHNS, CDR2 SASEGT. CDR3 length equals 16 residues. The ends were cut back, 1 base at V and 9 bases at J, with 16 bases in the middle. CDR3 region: CASSEVRYRTGSPLHF. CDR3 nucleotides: TGTGCCAGCAGTGAAGTACGGTACAGGACGGGTTCACCCCTCCACTTT.

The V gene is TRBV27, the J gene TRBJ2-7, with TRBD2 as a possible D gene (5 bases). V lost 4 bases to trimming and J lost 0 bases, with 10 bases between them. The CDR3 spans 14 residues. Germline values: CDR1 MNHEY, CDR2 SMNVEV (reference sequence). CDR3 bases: TGTGCCAGCAGTTCACAACGGGGCTCCTACGAGCAGTACTTC. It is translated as CASSSQRGSYEQYF.

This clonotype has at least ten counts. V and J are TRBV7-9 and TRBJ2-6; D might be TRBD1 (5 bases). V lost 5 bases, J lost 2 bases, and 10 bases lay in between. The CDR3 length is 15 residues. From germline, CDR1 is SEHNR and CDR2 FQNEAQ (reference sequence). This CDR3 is CASSGKGAGANVLTF. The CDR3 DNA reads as TGTGCCAGCAGCGGGAAAGGGGCTGGGGCCAACGTCCTGACTTTC.